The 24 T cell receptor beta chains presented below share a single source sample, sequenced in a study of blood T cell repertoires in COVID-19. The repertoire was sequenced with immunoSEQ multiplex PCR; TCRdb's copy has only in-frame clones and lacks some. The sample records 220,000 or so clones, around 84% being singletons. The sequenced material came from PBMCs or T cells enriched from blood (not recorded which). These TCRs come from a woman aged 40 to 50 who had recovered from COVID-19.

CDR3 sequence: CASSQHRERVLNYEQFF. In DNA form, the CDR3 reads TGTGCCAGCAGCCAACATCGTGAGCGGGTCCTTAACTATGAGCAGTTCTTC. This rearrangement joins TRBV3-1 (or the pseudogene TRBV3-2) to TRBJ2-1, with a possible D match to TRBD2 (6 bases). The V end lost 2 bases, the J end lost 8 bases, and 22 bases lay between the germline ends. This CDR3 comprises 17 residues. Germline assignment: CDR1 LGHDT and CDR2 YNNKEL (reference sequence).

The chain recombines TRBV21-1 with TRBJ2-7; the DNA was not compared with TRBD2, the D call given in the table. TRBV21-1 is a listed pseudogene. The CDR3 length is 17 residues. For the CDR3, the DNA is TGTGCCAGCAGCAAAGTTGGTAGCTTCGCAAGCTCCTACGAGCAGTACGTC. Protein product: CASSKVGSFASSYEQYV.

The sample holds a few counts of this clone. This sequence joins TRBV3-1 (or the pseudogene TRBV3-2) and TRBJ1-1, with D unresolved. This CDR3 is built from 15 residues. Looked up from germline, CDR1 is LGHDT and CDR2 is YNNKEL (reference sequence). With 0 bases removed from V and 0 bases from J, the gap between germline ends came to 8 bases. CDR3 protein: CASSQDSPVNTEAFF. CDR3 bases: TGTGCCAGCAGCCAAGACTCTCCCGTGAACACTGAAGCTTTCTTT.

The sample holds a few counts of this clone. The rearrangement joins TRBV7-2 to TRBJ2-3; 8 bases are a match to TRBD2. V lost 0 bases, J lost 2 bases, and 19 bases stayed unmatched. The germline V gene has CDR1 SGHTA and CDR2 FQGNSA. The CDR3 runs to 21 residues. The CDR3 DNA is TGTGCCAGCAGCTTAGCCACTACGCGGGGGGTGAGGGGGTTAAACACAGATACGCAGTATTTT. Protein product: CASSLATTRGVRGLNTDTQYF.

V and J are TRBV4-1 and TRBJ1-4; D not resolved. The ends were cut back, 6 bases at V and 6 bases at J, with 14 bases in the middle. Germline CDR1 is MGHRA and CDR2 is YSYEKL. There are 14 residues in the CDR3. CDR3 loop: CASSRSPEDEKLFF. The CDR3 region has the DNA TGCGCCAGCAGTCGTAGCCCGGAGGATGAAAAACTGTTTTTT.

CDR3 residues: CASSPTLSRGRNEKLFF. The DNA for the CDR3 is TGCGCCAGCAGCCCTACCCTCTCGAGAGGGCGTAATGAAAAACTGTTTTTT. The chain has TRBV5-1 and TRBJ1-4; D is unresolved. V lost 4 bases and J 4 bases, leaving 20 bases between the germline ends. This CDR3 has 17 amino acids. Germline V CDR1 and CDR2: SGHRS, YFSETQ. The full variable domain, its missing parts supplied by reference TRBV5-1 and TRBJ1-4, is KAGVTQTPRYLIKTRGQQVTLSCSPISGHRSVSWYQQTPGQGLQFLFEYFSETQRNKGNFPGRFSGRQFSNSRSEMNVSTLELGDSALYLCASSPTLSRGRNEKLFFGSGTQLSVL.

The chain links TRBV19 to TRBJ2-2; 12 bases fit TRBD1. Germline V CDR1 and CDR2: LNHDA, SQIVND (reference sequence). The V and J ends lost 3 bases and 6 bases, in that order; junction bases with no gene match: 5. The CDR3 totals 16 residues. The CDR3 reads CASSMGQGAGAGELFF. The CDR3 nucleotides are TGTGCCAGTAGTATGGGACAGGGGGCCGGGGCCGGGGAGCTGTTTTTT.

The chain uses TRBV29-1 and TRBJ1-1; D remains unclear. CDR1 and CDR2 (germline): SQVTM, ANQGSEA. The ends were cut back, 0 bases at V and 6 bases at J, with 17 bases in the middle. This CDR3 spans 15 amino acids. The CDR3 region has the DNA TGCAGCGTTGAAGAAATCGCCCCCTTGAGGGCTGAAGCTTTCTTT. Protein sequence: CSVEEIAPLRAEAFF.

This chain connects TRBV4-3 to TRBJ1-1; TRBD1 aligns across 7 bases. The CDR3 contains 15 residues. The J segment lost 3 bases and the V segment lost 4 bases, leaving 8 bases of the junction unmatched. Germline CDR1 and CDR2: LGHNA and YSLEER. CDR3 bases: TGCGCCAGCAGCCGGCTTGTCACAGGGGACACTGAAGCTTTCTTT. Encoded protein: CASSRLVTGDTEAFF.

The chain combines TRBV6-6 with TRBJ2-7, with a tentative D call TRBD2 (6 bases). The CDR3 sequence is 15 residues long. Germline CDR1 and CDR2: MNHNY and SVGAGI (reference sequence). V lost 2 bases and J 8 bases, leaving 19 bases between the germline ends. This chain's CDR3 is CASSYIHGRRLQQYV. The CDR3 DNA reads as TGTGCCAGCAGTTACATACACGGGAGAAGGTTACAGCAGTACGTC.

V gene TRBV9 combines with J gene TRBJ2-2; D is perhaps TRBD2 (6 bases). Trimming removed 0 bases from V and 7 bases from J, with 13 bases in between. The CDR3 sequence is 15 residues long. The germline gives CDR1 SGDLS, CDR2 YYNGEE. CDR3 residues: CASSVGSSEVGELFF. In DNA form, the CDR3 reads TGTGCCAGCAGCGTAGGGTCTAGCGAAGTCGGGGAGCTGTTTTTT.

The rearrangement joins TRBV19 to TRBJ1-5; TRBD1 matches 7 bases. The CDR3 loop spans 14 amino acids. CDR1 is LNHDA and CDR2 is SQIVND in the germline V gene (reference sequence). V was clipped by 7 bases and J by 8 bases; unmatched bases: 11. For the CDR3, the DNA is TGTGCCAGTACCGTACAGGGGATAAGTAAGCCCCAGCATTTT. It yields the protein CASTVQGISKPQHF.

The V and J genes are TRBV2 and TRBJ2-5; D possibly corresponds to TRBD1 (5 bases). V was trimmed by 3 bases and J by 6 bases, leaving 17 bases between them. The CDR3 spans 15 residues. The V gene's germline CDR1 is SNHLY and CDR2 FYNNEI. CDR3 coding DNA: TGTGCCAGCAGTGACAGGGTAGCTGGTCGTAAGACCCAGTACTTC. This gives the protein CASSDRVAGRKTQYF.

The CDR3 reads CASSQDLFRISIMNTEAFF. CDR3 DNA: TGTGCCAGCAGCCAAGATCTCTTTCGGATTAGCATCATGAACACTGAAGCTTTCTTT. The rearrangement links TRBV3-1 (or the pseudogene TRBV3-2) to TRBJ1-1, with no clear D. This CDR3 spans 19 amino acids. Between the trimmed V and J ends, which lost 0 bases and 0 bases, there was a span of 20 bases. Germline lookup yields CDR1 LGHDT and CDR2 YNNKEL (reference sequence).

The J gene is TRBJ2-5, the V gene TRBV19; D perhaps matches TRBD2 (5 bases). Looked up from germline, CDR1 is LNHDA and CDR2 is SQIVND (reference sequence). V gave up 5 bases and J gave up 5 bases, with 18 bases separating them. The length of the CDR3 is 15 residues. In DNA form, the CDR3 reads TGTGCCAGTAGTGGGGTAGGGAGAAATACGGAGACCCAGTACTTC. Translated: CASSGVGRNTETQYF.

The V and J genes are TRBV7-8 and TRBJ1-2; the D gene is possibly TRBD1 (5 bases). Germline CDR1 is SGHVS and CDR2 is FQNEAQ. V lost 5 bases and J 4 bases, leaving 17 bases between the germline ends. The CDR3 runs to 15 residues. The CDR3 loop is CASSPRMGGGYGYTF. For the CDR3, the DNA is TGTGCCAGCAGCCCCCGGATGGGGGGGGGCTATGGCTACACCTTC.

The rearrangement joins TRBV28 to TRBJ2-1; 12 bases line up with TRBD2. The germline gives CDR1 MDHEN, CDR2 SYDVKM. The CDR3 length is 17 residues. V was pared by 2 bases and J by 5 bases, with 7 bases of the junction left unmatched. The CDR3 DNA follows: TGTGCCAGCAGTTTACTAGGGACTAGCGGGCCAGACAATGAGCAGTTCTTC. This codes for CASSLLGTSGPDNEQFF.

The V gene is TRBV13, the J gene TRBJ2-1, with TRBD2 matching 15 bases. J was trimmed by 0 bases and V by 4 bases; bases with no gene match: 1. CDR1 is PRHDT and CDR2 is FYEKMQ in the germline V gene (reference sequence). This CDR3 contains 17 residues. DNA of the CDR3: TGTGCCAGCAGCTCGGGACTAGCGGGGGGCTCCTACAATGAGCAGTTCTTC. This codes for CASSSGLAGGSYNEQFF.

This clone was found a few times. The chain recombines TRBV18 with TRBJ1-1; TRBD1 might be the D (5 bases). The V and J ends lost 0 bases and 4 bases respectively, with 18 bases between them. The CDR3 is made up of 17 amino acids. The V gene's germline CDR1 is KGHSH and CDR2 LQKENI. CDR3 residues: CASSPPPYSGGTTEAFF. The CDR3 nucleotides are TGTGCCAGCTCACCACCGCCTTATTCCGGCGGGACCACTGAAGCTTTCTTT.

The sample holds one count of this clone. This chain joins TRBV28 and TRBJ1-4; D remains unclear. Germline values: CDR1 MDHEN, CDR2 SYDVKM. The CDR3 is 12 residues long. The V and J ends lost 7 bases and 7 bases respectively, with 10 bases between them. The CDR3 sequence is CASNLRGEKLFF. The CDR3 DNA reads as TGTGCCAGCAATCTTCGGGGTGAAAAACTGTTTTTT.

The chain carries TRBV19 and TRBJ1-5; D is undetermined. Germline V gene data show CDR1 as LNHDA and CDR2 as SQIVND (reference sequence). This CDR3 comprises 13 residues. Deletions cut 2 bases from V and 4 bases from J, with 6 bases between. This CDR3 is CASSIRENQPQHF. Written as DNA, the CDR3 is TGTGCCAGTAGTATAAGGGAGAATCAGCCCCAGCATTTT.

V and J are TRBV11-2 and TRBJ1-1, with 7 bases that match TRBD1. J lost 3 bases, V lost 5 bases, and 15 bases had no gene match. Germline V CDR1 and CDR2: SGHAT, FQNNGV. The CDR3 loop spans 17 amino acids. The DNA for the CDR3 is TGTGCCAGCAGCCCGCGCCACTACAGGGGTTCTTACACTGAAGCTTTCTTT. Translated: CASSPRHYRGSYTEAFF.

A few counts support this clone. CDR3 amino acids: CSATGPANTGELFF. CDR3 coding DNA: TGCAGCGCGACAGGACCCGCGAACACCGGGGAGCTGTTTTTT. The chain is built from TRBV29-1 and TRBJ2-2; D may be TRBD1 (6 bases). This CDR3 comprises 14 residues. Germline values: CDR1 SQVTM, CDR2 ANQGSEA. V was cut by 7 bases and J by 0 bases, with 12 bases left in between.

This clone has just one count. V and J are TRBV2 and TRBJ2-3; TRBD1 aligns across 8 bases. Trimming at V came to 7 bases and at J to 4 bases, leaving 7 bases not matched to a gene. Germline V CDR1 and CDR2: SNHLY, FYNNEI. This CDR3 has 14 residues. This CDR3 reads CASTSGQVADTQYF. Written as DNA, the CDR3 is TGTGCCAGCACTTCGGGACAGGTCGCAGATACGCAGTATTTT. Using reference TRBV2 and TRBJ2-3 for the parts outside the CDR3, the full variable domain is EPEVTQTPSHQVTQMGQEVILRCVPISNHLYFYWYRQILGQKVEFLVSFYNNEISEKSEIFDDQFSVERPDGSNFTLKIRSTKLEDSAMYFCASTSGQVADTQYFGPGTRLTVL.